The rows below give T cell receptor beta chains drawn from one sample of a study of shared clonotypes between healthy human individuals. TCRdb's table, derived via immunoSEQ multiplex PCR, lists solely in-frame clones and lacks some. The repertoire holds a few million clones, with 90% to 95% as singletons. The sequenced sample consisted of naive CD4+ T cells sorted from blood. These receptors were taken from a man aged 18 to 30 in good health. The CDR3 runs from the conserved cysteine through the conserved F or W. A D gene is named only where the DNA matches it firmly. Clone size appears in some rows only: once, few, many, or a class for an expanded clone.

d_call: .
cdr3_length: 14
v_call: TRBV7-2
j_call: TRBJ1-4
clone_size: .
cdr3_nt: TGTGCCAGCAGCTTGGTGGTAACTAATGAAAAACTGTTTTTT
cdr3_aa: CASSLVVTNEKLFF

d_call: .
cdr3_length: 15
v_call: TRBV5-1
j_call: TRBJ1-5
clone_size: .
cdr3_nt: TGCGCCAGCAGCCCCTCGGTAGGGGGAGATCAGCCCCAGCATTTT
cdr3_aa: CASSPSVGGDQPQHF

d_call: TRBD1
cdr3_length: 17
v_call: TRBV4-1
j_call: TRBJ1-2
clone_size: .
cdr3_nt: TGCGCCAGCAGCCCGTCCCCTGGCAGGGGGGTCGACTATGGCTACACCTTC
cdr3_aa: CASSPSPGRGVDYGYTF

d_call: .
cdr3_length: 16
v_call: TRBV7-3
j_call: TRBJ1-1
clone_size: .
cdr3_nt: TGTGCCAGCAGCCCGGCCCCTCGGGGGGTGAACACTGAAGCTTTCTTT
cdr3_aa: CASSPAPRGVNTEAFF

d_call: .
cdr3_length: 14
v_call: TRBV4-2
j_call: TRBJ2-5
clone_size: once
cdr3_nt: TGTGCCAGCAGCCTGGGGGGGCTAAAAGAGACCCAGTACTTC
cdr3_aa: CASSLGGLKETQYF

d_call: .
cdr3_length: 14
v_call: TRBV2
j_call: TRBJ1-1
clone_size: .
cdr3_nt: TGTGCCAGCAGTGAAGCTACAGGGATTGCTGAAGCTTTCTTT
cdr3_aa: CASSEATGIAEAFF

d_call: .
cdr3_length: 13
v_call: TRBV5-5
j_call: TRBJ1-2
clone_size: .
cdr3_nt: TGTGCCAGCAGCAACGGTGGAGGTTATGGCTACACCTTC
cdr3_aa: CASSNGGGYGYTF

d_call: .
cdr3_length: 15
v_call: TRBV9
j_call: TRBJ2-1
clone_size: .
cdr3_nt: TGTGCCAGCAGCGTAGTCGGGGTCACCTACAATGAGCAGTTCTTC
cdr3_aa: CASSVVGVTYNEQFF

d_call: .
cdr3_length: 16
v_call: TRBV5-4
j_call: TRBJ2-4
clone_size: .
cdr3_nt: TGTGCCAGCAGCGCCTCCACCCAGGCGAGCAAAAACATTCAGTACTTC
cdr3_aa: CASSASTQASKNIQYF

d_call: .
cdr3_length: 16
v_call: TRBV19
j_call: TRBJ2-2
clone_size: .
cdr3_nt: TGTGCCACTAACGCTCGTCGGACAGACAACACCGGGGAGCTGTTTTTT
cdr3_aa: CATNARRTDNTGELFF

d_call: TRBD1
cdr3_length: 15
v_call: TRBV9
j_call: TRBJ2-2
clone_size: .
cdr3_nt: TGTGCCAGCAGCGCCCCAGGGGGCACCACCGGGGAGCTGTTTTTT
cdr3_aa: CASSAPGGTTGELFF

d_call: .
cdr3_length: 15
v_call: TRBV5-1
j_call: TRBJ2-3
clone_size: .
cdr3_nt: TGCGCCAGCAGCTTGGAGGGGAGTGATAGGGATACGCAGTATTTT
cdr3_aa: CASSLEGSDRDTQYF

d_call: .
cdr3_length: 11
v_call: TRBV6-6
j_call: TRBJ2-7
clone_size: .
cdr3_nt: TGTGCCAGCCTAGAGGCCGAGGAGCAGTACTTC
cdr3_aa: CASLEAEEQYF

d_call: .
cdr3_length: 11
v_call: TRBV6-1
j_call: TRBJ2-1
clone_size: .
cdr3_nt: TGTGCCAGCACCGACCACAATGAGCAGTTCTTC
cdr3_aa: CASTDHNEQFF

d_call: .
cdr3_length: 13
v_call: TRBV6-5
j_call: TRBJ2-3
clone_size: .
cdr3_nt: TGTGCCAGCAGACGGGACCCCACAGATACGCAGTATTTT
cdr3_aa: CASRRDPTDTQYF

d_call: TRBD1
cdr3_length: 13
v_call: TRBV10-3
j_call: TRBJ2-1
clone_size: .
cdr3_nt: TGTGCCATCGGGACAGGGGCAGTTCATGAGCAGTTCTTC
cdr3_aa: CAIGTGAVHEQFF

d_call: .
cdr3_length: 13
v_call: TRBV7-9
j_call: TRBJ1-2
clone_size: once
cdr3_nt: TGTGCCAGCAGCTTAGCCGCCCCCTCTGGCTACACCTTC
cdr3_aa: CASSLAAPSGYTF

d_call: .
cdr3_length: 14
v_call: TRBV5-4
j_call: TRBJ1-6
clone_size: .
cdr3_nt: TGTGCCAGCAGTGGGTACTCCTATAATTCACCCCTCCACTTT
cdr3_aa: CASSGYSYNSPLHF

d_call: .
cdr3_length: 16
v_call: TRBV15
j_call: TRBJ2-7
clone_size: .
cdr3_nt: TGTGCCACCAGCAGAGGGACTAACCAACCCCCCTACGAGCAGTACTTC
cdr3_aa: CATSRGTNQPPYEQYF

d_call: .
cdr3_length: 11
v_call: TRBV20-1
j_call: TRBJ1-2
clone_size: .
cdr3_nt: TGCAGTGCTACCGGGACCTATGGCTACACCTTC
cdr3_aa: CSATGTYGYTF

d_call: .
cdr3_length: 12
v_call: TRBV7-2
j_call: TRBJ1-1
clone_size: .
cdr3_nt: TGTGCCAGCAAAAGTGAGCCCACTGAAGCTTTCTTT
cdr3_aa: CASKSEPTEAFF

d_call: .
cdr3_length: 13
v_call: TRBV10-3
j_call: TRBJ2-7
clone_size: .
cdr3_nt: TGTGCCATCAGTGAGTCGAAGGTGGACCACCAGTACTTC
cdr3_aa: CAISESKVDHQYF

d_call: .
cdr3_length: 16
v_call: TRBV9
j_call: TRBJ2-3
clone_size: .
cdr3_nt: TGTGCCAGCAGCGTTATGGGGGCAGGGAATACAGATACGCAGTATTTT
cdr3_aa: CASSVMGAGNTDTQYF

d_call: TRBD1
cdr3_length: 17
v_call: TRBV28
j_call: TRBJ1-2
clone_size: .
cdr3_nt: TGTGCCAGCAGTTTAAGTCAGGGACAGGGTTTATACTATGGCTACACCTTC
cdr3_aa: CASSLSQGQGLYYGYTF

d_call: .
cdr3_length: 16
v_call: TRBV27
j_call: TRBJ1-1
clone_size: .
cdr3_nt: TGTGCCAGCAGTTTATCGTTAGGAAGTCGGAACACTGAAGCTTTCTTT
cdr3_aa: CASSLSLGSRNTEAFF

d_call: TRBD1
cdr3_length: 16
v_call: TRBV5-8
j_call: TRBJ1-1
clone_size: .
cdr3_nt: TGTGCCAGCAGCTTGAAGAGACAGGGAGTAAAAACTGAAGCTTTCTTT
cdr3_aa: CASSLKRQGVKTEAFF

d_call: .
cdr3_length: 15
v_call: TRBV5-4
j_call: TRBJ1-2
clone_size: once
cdr3_nt: TGTGCCAGCAGCCTCGACCTTCGAGGTACTATTGGCTACACCTTC
cdr3_aa: CASSLDLRGTIGYTF

d_call: TRBD1
cdr3_length: 14
v_call: TRBV28
j_call: TRBJ1-2
clone_size: once
cdr3_nt: TGTGCCAGCAACCCTGGGACAGCCAACTATGGCTACACCTTC
cdr3_aa: CASNPGTANYGYTF

d_call: TRBD2
cdr3_length: 17
v_call: TRBV18
j_call: TRBJ2-5
clone_size: once
cdr3_nt: TGTGCCAGCTCACCTCGACTAGCGGGAACCCCCCAAGAGACCCAGTACTTC
cdr3_aa: CASSPRLAGTPQETQYF